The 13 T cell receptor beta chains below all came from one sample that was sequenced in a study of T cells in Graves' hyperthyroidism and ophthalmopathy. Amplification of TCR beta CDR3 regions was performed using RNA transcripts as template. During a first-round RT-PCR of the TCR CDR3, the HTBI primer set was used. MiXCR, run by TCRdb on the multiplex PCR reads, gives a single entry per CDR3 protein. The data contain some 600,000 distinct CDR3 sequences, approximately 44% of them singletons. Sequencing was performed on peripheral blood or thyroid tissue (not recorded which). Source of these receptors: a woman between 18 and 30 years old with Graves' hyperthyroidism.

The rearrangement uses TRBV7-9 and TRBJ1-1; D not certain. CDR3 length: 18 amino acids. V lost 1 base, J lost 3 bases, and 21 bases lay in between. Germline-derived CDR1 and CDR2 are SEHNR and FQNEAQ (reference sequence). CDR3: CASSLGPVEFRMDTEAFF. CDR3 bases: TGTGCCAGCAGCTTAGGTCCGGTGGAGTTTCGCATGGACACTGAAGCTTTCTTT.

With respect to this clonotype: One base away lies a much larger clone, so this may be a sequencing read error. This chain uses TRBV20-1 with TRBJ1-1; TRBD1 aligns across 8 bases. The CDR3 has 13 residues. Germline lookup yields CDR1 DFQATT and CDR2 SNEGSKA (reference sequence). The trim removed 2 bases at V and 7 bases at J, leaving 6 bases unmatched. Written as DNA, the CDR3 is TGCAGTGCTAGATCCCGGACAGGGAGTGAAGCTTTCTTT. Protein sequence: CSARSRTGSEAFF.

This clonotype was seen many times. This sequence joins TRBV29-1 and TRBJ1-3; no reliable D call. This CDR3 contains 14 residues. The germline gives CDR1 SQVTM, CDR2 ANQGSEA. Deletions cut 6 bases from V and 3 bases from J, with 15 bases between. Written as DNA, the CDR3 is TGCAGCGTCCGGACTTTGGACGTTGGAAACACCATATATTTT. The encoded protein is CSVRTLDVGNTIYF.

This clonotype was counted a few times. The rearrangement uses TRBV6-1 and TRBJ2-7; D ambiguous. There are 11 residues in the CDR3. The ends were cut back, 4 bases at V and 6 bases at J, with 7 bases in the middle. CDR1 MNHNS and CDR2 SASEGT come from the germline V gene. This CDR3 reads CASSVILEQYF. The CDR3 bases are TGTGCCAGCAGTGTCATTCTCGAGCAGTACTTC.

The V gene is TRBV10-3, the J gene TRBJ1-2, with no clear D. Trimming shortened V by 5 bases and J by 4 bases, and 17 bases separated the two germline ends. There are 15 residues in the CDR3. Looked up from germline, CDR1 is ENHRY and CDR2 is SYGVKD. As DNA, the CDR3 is TGTGCCATCAGTCCAAGCCCGGGTCAGACCTATGGCTACACCTTC. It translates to CAISPSPGQTYGYTF.

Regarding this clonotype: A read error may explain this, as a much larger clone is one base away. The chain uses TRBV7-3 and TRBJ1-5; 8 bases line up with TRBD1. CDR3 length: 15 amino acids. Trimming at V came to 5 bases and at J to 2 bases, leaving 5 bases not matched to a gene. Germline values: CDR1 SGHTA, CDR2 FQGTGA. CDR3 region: CASSRDRLRNQPQHF. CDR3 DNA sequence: TGTGCCAGCAGCCGGGACAGGCTCCGCAATCAGCCCCAGCATTTT.

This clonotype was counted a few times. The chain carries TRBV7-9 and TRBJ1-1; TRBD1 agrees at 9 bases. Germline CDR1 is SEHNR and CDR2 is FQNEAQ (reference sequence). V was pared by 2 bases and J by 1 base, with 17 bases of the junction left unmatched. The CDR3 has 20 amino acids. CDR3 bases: TGTGCCAGCAGCTTATATGGGACAGGGAGCGGTTTACGTCCGAACACTGAAGCTTTCTTT. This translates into CASSLYGTGSGLRPNTEAFF.

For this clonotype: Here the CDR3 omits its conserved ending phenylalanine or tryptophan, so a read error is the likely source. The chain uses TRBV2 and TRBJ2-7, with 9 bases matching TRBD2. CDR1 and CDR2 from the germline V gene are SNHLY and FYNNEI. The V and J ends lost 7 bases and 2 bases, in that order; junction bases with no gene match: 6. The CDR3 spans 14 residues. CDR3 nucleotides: TGTGCCAGCAACCCTAGCGGGGCCACCTACGAGCAGTACCTC. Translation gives CASNPSGATYEQYL.

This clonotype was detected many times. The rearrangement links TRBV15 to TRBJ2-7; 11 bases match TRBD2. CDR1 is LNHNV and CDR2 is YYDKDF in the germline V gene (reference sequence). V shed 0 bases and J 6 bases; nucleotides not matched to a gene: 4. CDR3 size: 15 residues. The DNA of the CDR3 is TGTGCCACCAGCAGAGAACTAGCGGGAGCCGGCGAGCAGTACTTC. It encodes CATSRELAGAGEQYF.

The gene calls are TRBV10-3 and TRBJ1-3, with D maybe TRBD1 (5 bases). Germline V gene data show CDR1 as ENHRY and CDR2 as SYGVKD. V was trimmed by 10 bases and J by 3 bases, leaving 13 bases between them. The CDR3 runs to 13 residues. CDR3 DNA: TGTGCCACTGGGACGACAAATGGAAACACCATATATTTT. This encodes CATGTTNGNTIYF.

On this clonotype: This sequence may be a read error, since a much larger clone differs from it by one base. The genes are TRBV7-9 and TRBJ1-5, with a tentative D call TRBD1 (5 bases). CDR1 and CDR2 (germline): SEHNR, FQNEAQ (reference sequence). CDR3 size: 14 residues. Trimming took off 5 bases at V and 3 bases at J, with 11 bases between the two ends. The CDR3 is CASSMRQFNQPQHF. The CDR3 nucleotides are TGTGCCAGCAGCATGCGACAGTTCAATCAGCCCCAGCATTTT.

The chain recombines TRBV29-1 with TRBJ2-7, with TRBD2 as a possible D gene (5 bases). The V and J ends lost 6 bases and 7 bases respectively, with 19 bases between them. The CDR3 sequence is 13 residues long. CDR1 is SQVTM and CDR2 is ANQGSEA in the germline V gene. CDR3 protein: CSVSGLAVLEQYF. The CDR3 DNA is TGCAGCGTGAGTGGGCTAGCAGTCTTGGAGCAGTACTTC.

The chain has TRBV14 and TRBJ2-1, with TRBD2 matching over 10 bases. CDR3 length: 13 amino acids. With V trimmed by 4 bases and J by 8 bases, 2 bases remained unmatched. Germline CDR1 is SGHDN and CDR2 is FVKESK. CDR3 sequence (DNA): TGTGCCAGCAGCCCCGGGACTAGCGATGAGCAGTTCTTC. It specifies CASSPGTSDEQFF.